The rows below give T cell receptor beta chains drawn from one sample of a study of Ad26.COV2.S vaccination and SARS-CoV-2 variants. Sequencing was performed with immunoSEQ multiplex PCR; in TCRdb, only in-frame clones are kept and a portion is missing. Here the sample spans a few hundred thousand clones, about 83% being singletons. The sequencing here drew on peripheral blood, taken in a trial of Ad26.COV2.S vaccine versus placebo. Receptor source: a person between 18 and 60 years old who received the Ad26.COV2.S COVID-19 vaccine or a placebo. CDR3s include the opening cysteine and the closing phenylalanine or tryptophan. A D gene is named only where the DNA matches it firmly. Clone size is shown for a subset of rows, as once, few, many or a class of expanded clone.

v_gene	j_gene	abundance	d_gene	CDR3nt	CDR3aa
TRBV7-9	TRBJ2-1	-	-	TGTGCCAGCAGCTTAATCGGGGGTGAGCAGTTCTTC	CASSLIGGEQFF
TRBV2	TRBJ2-4	-	-	TGTGCCAGCAGTGACGGGACAAACATTCAGTACTTC	CASSDGTNIQYF
TRBV6-4	TRBJ1-1	-	TRBD1	TGTGCCAGCAAAGGGACAGTCGAATCTGAAGCTTTCTTT	CASKGTVESEAFF
TRBV6-6	TRBJ1-3	-	-	TGTGCCAGCAGTTACGTTAAAGCTAGCTCTGGAAACACCATATATTTT	CASSYVKASSGNTIYF
TRBV3-1/TRBV3-2	TRBJ1-2	-	TRBD1	TGTGCCAGCAGCCAAGGGGCAGGGGGTGGTGGCTACACCTTC	CASSQGAGGGGYTF
TRBV9	TRBJ2-2	-	TRBD2	TGTGCCAGCAGTTTAGCGGGGGGTACCGGGGAGCTGTTTTTT	CASSLAGGTGELFF
TRBV7-9	TRBJ2-1	once	-	TGTGCCAGCACCTTCGCCCATGGGAATGAGCAGTTCTTC	CASTFAHGNEQFF
TRBV7-2	TRBJ1-1	-	-	TGTGCCAGCAGCTTCCTAACCGAGCAGTTGATGATAAACACTGAAGCTTTCTTT	CASSFLTEQLMINTEAFF
TRBV5-4	TRBJ1-2	once	TRBD1	TGTGCCAGCAGCTTGAGGAGTCAGGGGGCAGGTGGCTACACCTTC	CASSLRSQGAGGYTF
TRBV6-2/TRBV6-3	TRBJ2-1	-	-	TGTGCCAGCAGTCCCAGAGAGGTTTTGGATGAGCAGTTCTTC	CASSPREVLDEQFF
TRBV6-1	TRBJ2-1	-	TRBD2	TGTGCCAGCAGTGCCGCGGGGGTCGGGGGTCCCTTCTACAATGAGCAGTTCTTC	CASSAAGVGGPFYNEQFF
TRBV27	TRBJ2-2	-	-	TGTGCCAGCAGTTTGTATCAGGGAACCGGGGAGCTGTTTTTT	CASSLYQGTGELFF
TRBV4-1	TRBJ2-1	-	-	TGCGCCAGCAGCCCCCAAGGGGGGAGCAGTGAGCAGTTCTTC	CASSPQGGSSEQFF
TRBV6-1	TRBJ1-5	-	TRBD1	TGTGCCAGCAGTGAGGGACAGGAGAATCGACCCCAGCATTTT	CASSEGQENRPQHF
TRBV9	TRBJ1-1	-	-	TGTGCCAGTTCAAGGGGCTCTAACACTGAAGCTTTCTTT	CASSRGSNTEAFF
TRBV19	TRBJ2-4	-	-	TGTGCCAGTAAGGGCTTATGGAGCATTCAGTACTTC	CASKGLWSIQYF
TRBV6-5	TRBJ1-2	-	-	TGTGCCAGCAGTTACGGGGGCGGTGGCTACACCTTC	CASSYGGGGYTF
TRBV6-5	TRBJ2-3	-	-	TGTGCCAGCAGTTACTCGGGGGGCCTCACAGATACGCAGTATTTT	CASSYSGGLTDTQYF
TRBV7-4	TRBJ2-7	-	-	TGTGCCAGCAGCTTAGGTAGACGACAGTCGTGGGGAACTTGGGGTTCAAGCTCCTACGAGCAGTACTTC	CASSLGRRQSWGTWGSSSYEQYF
TRBV2	TRBJ1-2	-	-	TGTGCCAGCAGTGAGGAGAAAGGGGGCTATGGCTACACCTTC	CASSEEKGGYGYTF
TRBV4-3	TRBJ2-7	-	-	TGCGCCAGCAGCCAAGATAGTTACAGCTACGAGCAGTACTTC	CASSQDSYSYEQYF
TRBV12-1	TRBJ1-2	few	-	TGTGCCAGCACCTCAGCCCTAAGGGCTAGAGGCTACACCTTC	CASTSALRARGYTF
TRBV6-5	TRBJ2-5	once	TRBD2	TGTGCCAGCAGTTACGGACTAGCGGGACAAGAGACCCAGTACTTC	CASSYGLAGQETQYF
TRBV5-6	TRBJ2-1	-	-	TGTGCCAGCAGCTTTGCCCTCCGGGATCCACTCTACAATGAGCAGTTCTTC	CASSFALRDPLYNEQFF
TRBV29-1	TRBJ2-5	-	-	TGCAGCGTTGACCCCGGAACTAGCCAGTCTGAGACCCAGTACTTC	CSVDPGTSQSETQYF